This TCR beta chain is drawn from a study of blood T cells in healthy people across ages. Study-wide points: There were more naive CD4+ cells and higher diversity in long-lived donors than in aged donors.

Alongside a J-beta primer mix, a sample-barcoded 5' primer served in a second PCR lasting about 7 to 12 cycles. TCRdb redid the calling of the 5' RACE reads with MiXCR, one entry per CDR3 protein. The sample has around 940,000 distinct CDR3 sequences; about 53% are singletons. This clonotype appeared a few times. Its antigen is not identified. The material sequenced was blood. The sequence was collected from an older woman in good health.

The CDR3 DNA follows: TGTGCCAGCAGTTCTGCGCCAGGGTCGAGAGAGCAGTACTTC. Protein product: CASSSAPGSREQYF. V is TRBV27 and J is TRBJ2-7; D may be TRBD1 (5 bases). In germline, CDR1 is MNHEY, CDR2 SMNVEV (reference sequence). V lost 4 bases, J lost 7 bases, and 17 bases lay in between. The length of the CDR3 is 14 residues.